A selection of T cell receptor beta chains follows, all from one sample in a study of control samples from healthy donors and cancer patients. Method: immunoSEQ multiplex PCR; TCRdb's copy keeps in-frame clones and lacks some. The table records tens of thousands of clones, less than 90% of them present only once. Input material: blood. These receptor sequences come from a woman aged 45-65 years in good health. Each CDR3 is given with its conserved first and last residue. Fields, in order: clone size, D gene, CDR3 length, J gene, V gene, CDR3 DNA, CDR3 protein. The D gene is left open where the match is weak. Expanded clones get a size class; other rows say once, few or many, or leave the size out.

size: NA; D: TRBD1; length: 13; J: TRBJ1-4; V: TRBV2; DNA: TGTGCCAGCTACAGGGGGCTGAGAGAAAAACTGTTTTTT; CDR3: CASYRGLREKLFF
size: NA; D: NA; length: 17; J: TRBJ2-4; V: TRBV7-9; DNA: TGTGCCAGCAGCTTAGATGTCCCGGGACCTACCAAAAACATTCAGTACTTC; CDR3: CASSLDVPGPTKNIQYF
size: NA; D: NA; length: 12; J: TRBJ1-1; V: TRBV29-1; DNA: TGCAGCGTTAAAACGGGGGACACTGAAGCTTTCTTT; CDR3: CSVKTGDTEAFF
size: NA; D: TRBD1; length: 17; J: TRBJ1-3; V: TRBV18; DNA: TGTGCCAGCTCACCCGTCCCGGGACAGGGACCAGGAAACACCATATATTTT; CDR3: CASSPVPGQGPGNTIYF
size: few; D: NA; length: 15; J: TRBJ2-2; V: TRBV9; DNA: TGTGCCAGCAGCGCCATCGACTCCAACACCGGGGAGCTGTTTTTT; CDR3: CASSAIDSNTGELFF
size: NA; D: NA; length: 14; J: TRBJ2-3; V: TRBV18; DNA: TGTGCCAGCTCACCGGAGTGGAGTACAGATACGCAGTATTTT; CDR3: CASSPEWSTDTQYF
size: once; D: TRBD1; length: 12; J: TRBJ2-7; V: TRBV28; DNA: TGTGCCAGCAGCAAGACAGGGTACGAGCAGTACTTC; CDR3: CASSKTGYEQYF
size: NA; D: TRBD2; length: 18; J: TRBJ2-2; V: TRBV7-2; DNA: TGTGCCAGCAGCTTAATCGGTTCCGGGACTACTAACACCGGGGAGCTGTTTTTT; CDR3: CASSLIGSGTTNTGELFF
size: NA; D: NA; length: 15; J: TRBJ2-3; V: TRBV20-1; DNA: TGCAGTGCTAGTGATTCAGCGAGATACACAGATACGCAGTATTTT; CDR3: CSASDSARYTDTQYF
size: NA; D: TRBD1; length: 14; J: TRBJ1-1; V: TRBV7-9; DNA: TGTGCCAGCAGCTCCATCACAGGGGACACTGAAGCTTTCTTT; CDR3: CASSSITGDTEAFF
size: NA; D: TRBD2; length: 15; J: TRBJ2-1; V: TRBV6-5; DNA: TGTGCCAGCAGTTACCGAGCGGGAGGCTACAATGAGCAGTTCTTC; CDR3: CASSYRAGGYNEQFF
size: NA; D: TRBD2; length: 17; J: TRBJ2-1; V: TRBV27; DNA: TGTGCCAGCAGTTTATTGACTAGCGGGAGCCCCTACAATGAGCAGTTCTTC; CDR3: CASSLLTSGSPYNEQFF
size: NA; D: NA; length: 13; J: TRBJ1-1; V: TRBV3-1/TRBV3-2; DNA: TGTGCCAGCAGCCCGACAGGAAACACTGAAGCTTTCTTT; CDR3: CASSPTGNTEAFF
size: NA; D: TRBD1; length: 15; J: TRBJ2-7; V: TRBV9; DNA: TGTGCCAGCAGCGTAGGGGGACAGCCTCCCTACGAGCAGTACTTC; CDR3: CASSVGGQPPYEQYF
size: NA; D: NA; length: 15; J: TRBJ1-2; V: TRBV5-1; DNA: TGCGCCAGCAGCTTGGGGAGTACGGGGGCTTGGGGCTACACCTTC; CDR3: CASSLGSTGAWGYTF
size: NA; D: NA; length: 16; J: TRBJ1-2; V: TRBV7-9; DNA: TGTGCCAGCAGCCGAGACCCACTAGGCCGGAACTATGGCTACACCTTC; CDR3: CASSRDPLGRNYGYTF
size: NA; D: TRBD1; length: 16; J: TRBJ1-6; V: TRBV9; DNA: TGTGCCAGCAGCGGGGCAGGGGGCGCCTATAATTCACCCCTCCACTTT; CDR3: CASSGAGGAYNSPLHF
size: few; D: TRBD2; length: 14; J: TRBJ2-3; V: TRBV2; DNA: TGTGCCAGCAGTGAAGGGACTAGCGGGGATACGCAGTATTTT; CDR3: CASSEGTSGDTQYF
size: NA; D: TRBD1; length: 16; J: TRBJ2-2; V: TRBV5-1; DNA: TGCGCCAGCAGCTCCAGTGGACAGGGAAGGGCCGGGGAGCTGTTTTTT; CDR3: CASSSSGQGRAGELFF
size: NA; D: TRBD1; length: 12; J: TRBJ1-2; V: TRBV10-3; DNA: TGTGCCATAACAGGGGGCGCAAATGGCTACACCTTC; CDR3: CAITGGANGYTF
size: NA; D: NA; length: 15; J: TRBJ2-5; V: TRBV5-4; DNA: TGTGCCAGCAGCTTGCCTGGGGGGTACCAAGAGACCCAGTACTTC; CDR3: CASSLPGGYQETQYF
size: NA; D: NA; length: 13; J: TRBJ2-7; V: TRBV29-1; DNA: TGCAGCGTTGCCGCCGCGGCCGGCTCCGAGCAGTACTTC; CDR3: CSVAAAAGSEQYF
size: NA; D: TRBD1; length: 16; J: TRBJ2-5; V: TRBV5-5; DNA: TGTGCCAGCAGCTCCCAGGGGGCTTCGTACCAAGAGACCCAGTACTTC; CDR3: CASSSQGASYQETQYF
size: NA; D: NA; length: 14; J: TRBJ2-7; V: TRBV7-2; DNA: TGTGCCAGCAGCTTAGCTCAGGGCCCCTACGAGCAGTACTTC; CDR3: CASSLAQGPYEQYF
size: NA; D: TRBD2; length: 18; J: TRBJ2-3; V: TRBV11-2; DNA: TGTGCCAGCAGACAACGAGGTGGCGGGAGGTATCGTACAGATACGCAGTATTTT; CDR3: CASRQRGGGRYRTDTQYF
size: NA; D: NA; length: 17; J: TRBJ1-6; V: TRBV7-6; DNA: TGTGCCAGCAGCTTAGAAGGAGGGGGACCCTATAATTCACCCCTCCACTTT; CDR3: CASSLEGGGPYNSPLHF
size: NA; D: NA; length: 17; J: TRBJ1-6; V: TRBV10-2; DNA: TGCGCCAGCAGTGAGTCGACCCAGGCAGGGCTAAGGGGACCCCTCCACTTT; CDR3: CASSESTQAGLRGPLHF
size: few; D: TRBD1; length: 15; J: TRBJ1-5; V: TRBV7-2; DNA: TGTGCCAGCAGCCATCAGACAGGGGATGGGCAGCCCCAGCATTTT; CDR3: CASSHQTGDGQPQHF
size: NA; D: NA; length: 15; J: TRBJ1-3; V: TRBV18; DNA: TGTGCCAGCTCAGTGGACGGTCACTCTGGAAACACCATATATTTT; CDR3: CASSVDGHSGNTIYF
size: NA; D: NA; length: 13; J: TRBJ1-5; V: TRBV27; DNA: TGTGCCAGCAGTGCAAAGGGAGTTCAGCCCCAGCATTTT; CDR3: CASSAKGVQPQHF
size: NA; D: TRBD2; length: 18; J: TRBJ2-1; V: TRBV18; DNA: TGTGCCAGCTCACCGCCTAGCGGGACGCATCGGACCTACAATGAGCAGTTCTTC; CDR3: CASSPPSGTHRTYNEQFF